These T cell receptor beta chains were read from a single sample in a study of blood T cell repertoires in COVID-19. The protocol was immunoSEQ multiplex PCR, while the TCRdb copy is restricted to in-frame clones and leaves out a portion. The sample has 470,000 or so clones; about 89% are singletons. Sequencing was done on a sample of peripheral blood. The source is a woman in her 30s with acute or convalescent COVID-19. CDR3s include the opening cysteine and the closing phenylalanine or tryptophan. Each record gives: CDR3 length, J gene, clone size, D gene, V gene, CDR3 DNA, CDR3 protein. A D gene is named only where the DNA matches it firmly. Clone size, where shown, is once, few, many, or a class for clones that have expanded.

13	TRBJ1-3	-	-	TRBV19	TGTGCCAGCGGACAGACCTCTGGAAACACCATATATTTT	CASGQTSGNTIYF
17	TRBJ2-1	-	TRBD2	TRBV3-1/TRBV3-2	TGTGCCAGCAGCCTACCCCGCAGGAGCGGGGTGCGGAGTGAGCAGTTCTTC	CASSLPRRSGVRSEQFF
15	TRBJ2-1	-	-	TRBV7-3	TGTGCCAGCAGCTCCCTCGTCCAGGGTATGTCTGAGCAGTTCTTC	CASSSLVQGMSEQFF
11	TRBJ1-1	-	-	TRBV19	TGTGCCTGTGGGGCGGCCGGGGGAGCTTTCTTT	CACGAAGGAFF
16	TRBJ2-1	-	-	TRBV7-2	TGTGCCAGCAGCTTAAGGTTGGGGGCCGCTTACAATGAGCAGTTCTTC	CASSLRLGAAYNEQFF
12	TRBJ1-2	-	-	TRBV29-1	TGCAGCGCCGCCGGAGATAACTATGGCTACACCTTC	CSAAGDNYGYTF
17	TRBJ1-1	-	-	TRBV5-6	TGTGCCAGCAGCCAAAGGCGGAGGTTGAGGATCCGGGCTGAAGCTTTCTTT	CASSQRRRLRIRAEAFF
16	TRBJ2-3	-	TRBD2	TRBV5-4	TGTGCCAGCAGCTTGGTGTCTAGCGGTTTGGGGGATACGCAGTATTTT	CASSLVSSGLGDTQYF
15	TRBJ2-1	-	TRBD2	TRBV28	TGTGCCAGCAGAAAGACTAGCGGGGGCCACAATGAGCAGTTCTTC	CASRKTSGGHNEQFF
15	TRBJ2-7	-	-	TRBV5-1	TGCGCCAGCAGCTGGGGGGTGACAGGGTGGGGCGAGCAGTACTTC	CASSWGVTGWGEQYF
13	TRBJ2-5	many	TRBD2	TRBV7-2	TGTGCCAGCAGCTTAGTATCGGGGGGGCAGTGGTACTTC	CASSLVSGGQWYF
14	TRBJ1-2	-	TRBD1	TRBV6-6	TGTGCCAGCAGTTACTCCGGGGACAGATATGGCTACACCTTC	CASSYSGDRYGYTF
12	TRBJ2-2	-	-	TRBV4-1	TGCGCCAGCAGCCCCGTTGCCGGGGAGCTGTTTTTT	CASSPVAGELFF
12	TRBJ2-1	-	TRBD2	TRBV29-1	TGCAGCGTGGGGGGGTACTACAATGAGCAGTTCTTC	CSVGGYYNEQFF
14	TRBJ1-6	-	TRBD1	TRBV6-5	TGTGCCAGCAGGGACGGGACAGATTTTAGGCCCCTCCACTTT	CASRDGTDFRPLHF
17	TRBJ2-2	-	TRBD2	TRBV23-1	TGCGCCAGCAGTCAATCGAGGGAGCGGGGTAGGACCGGGGAGCTGTTTTTT	CASSQSRERGRTGELFF
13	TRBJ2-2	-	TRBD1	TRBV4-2	TGTGCCAGCAACCTACAGGGGACCGGGGAGCTGTTTTTT	CASNLQGTGELFF
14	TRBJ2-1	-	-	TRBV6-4	TGTGCCAGCAGTGAACAGAGCTCCTACAATGAGCAGTTCTTC	CASSEQSSYNEQFF
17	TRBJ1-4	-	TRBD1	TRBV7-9	TGTGCCAGCAGCTTAGGAGTAGCAGGGGGATCTAATGAAAAACTGTTTTTT	CASSLGVAGGSNEKLFF
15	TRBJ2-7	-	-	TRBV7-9	TGTGCCAGCAGCTTAGAAGGGCCCTACTCGGGAGAGCAGTACTTC	CASSLEGPYSGEQYF
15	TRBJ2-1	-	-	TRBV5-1	TGCGCCAGCAGCGCGGCGTGGCGGGCGGACAATGAGCAGTTCTTC	CASSAAWRADNEQFF
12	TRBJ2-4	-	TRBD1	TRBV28	TGTGCCAGCCAACAGGGGAGTAACATTCAGTACTTC	CASQQGSNIQYF
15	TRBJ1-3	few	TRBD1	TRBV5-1	TGCGCCAGCAGCATTGGACAGGGGCAGGGAAACACCATATATTTT	CASSIGQGQGNTIYF
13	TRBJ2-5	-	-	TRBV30	TGTGCCTGGACCCCTGACAGACAAGAGACCCAGTACTTC	CAWTPDRQETQYF
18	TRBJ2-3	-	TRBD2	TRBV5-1	TGCGCCAGCAGCATACTAAGACTAGCGGGGCCCAGCACAGATACGCAGTATTTT	CASSILRLAGPSTDTQYF
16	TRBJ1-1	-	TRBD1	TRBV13	TGTGCCAGCAGCTCAGGGACAGGAGAAATGAACACTGAAGCTTTCTTT	CASSSGTGEMNTEAFF
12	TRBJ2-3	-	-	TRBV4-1	TGCGCCAGCAGCCAAGTCCATGATACGCAGTATTTT	CASSQVHDTQYF
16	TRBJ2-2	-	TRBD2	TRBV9	TGTGCCAGCAGCGTGACGGGACTAGCGGCCACCGGGGAGCTGTTTTTT	CASSVTGLAATGELFF
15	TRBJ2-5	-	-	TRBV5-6	TGTGCCAGCAGCTTGGAGGGCAGGGTGAGGGAGACCCAGTACTTC	CASSLEGRVRETQYF
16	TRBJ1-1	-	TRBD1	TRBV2	TGTGCCAGCAGTGAACCTTATACAGGGGGTATGTCTGAAGCTTTCTTT	CASSEPYTGGMSEAFF
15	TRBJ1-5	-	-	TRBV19	TGTGCCAGTAGTATATTTCCGGGGGGAGGTCAGCCCCAGCATTTT	CASSIFPGGGQPQHF
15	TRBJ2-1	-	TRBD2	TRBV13	TGTGCCAGCAGCCCTCCTAGCGGGGGGTACAATGAGCAGTTCTTC	CASSPPSGGYNEQFF
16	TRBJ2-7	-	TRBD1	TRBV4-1	TGCGCCAGCAGCCCACACCCCGGGACAGCATCCTACGAGCAGTACTTC	CASSPHPGTASYEQYF
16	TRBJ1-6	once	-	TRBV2	TGTGCCAGCAGTTCTCCCTCCGGGGGGGGGCGTTCACCCCTCCACTTT	CASSSPSGGGRSPLHF
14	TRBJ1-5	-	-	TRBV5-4	TGTGCCAGCAGCTTGGGGGGCAGAAATCAGCCCCAGCATTTT	CASSLGGRNQPQHF
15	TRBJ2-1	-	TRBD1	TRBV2	TGTGCCAGCAGTGAAGCGAGGACAGGGTACAATGAGCAGTTCTTC	CASSEARTGYNEQFF
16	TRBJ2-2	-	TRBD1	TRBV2	TGTGCCAGCAGCCTAGGCGGGACAGGGTTTGCCGGGGAGCTGTTTTTT	CASSLGGTGFAGELFF
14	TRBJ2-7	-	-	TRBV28	TGTGCCAGCAGTTTGGTTGGGGAAGGGAGCGAGCAGTACTTC	CASSLVGEGSEQYF
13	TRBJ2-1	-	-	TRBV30	TGTGCCTGGAGTGCTTCGGGGTGGGGAGAGCAGTTCTTC	CAWSASGWGEQFF
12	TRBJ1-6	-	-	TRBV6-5	TGTGCCAGCAGCCGACTTAATTCACCCCTCCACTTT	CASSRLNSPLHF
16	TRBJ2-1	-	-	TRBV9	TGTGCCAGCAGCGGGCGATCGGGGGAACCCTACAATGAGCAGTTCTTC	CASSGRSGEPYNEQFF
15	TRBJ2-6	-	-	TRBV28	TGTGCCAGCTTACTCACAGGTCCTGGGGCCAACGTCCTGACTTTC	CASLLTGPGANVLTF
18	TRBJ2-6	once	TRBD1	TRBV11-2	TGTGCCAGCAGCTCAAGACAGGGTACCGGTCCCGGGGCCAACGTCCTGACTTTC	CASSSRQGTGPGANVLTF
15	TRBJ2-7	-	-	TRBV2	TGTGCCAGCAGTGAGACGGGGACATTCCTCTACGAGCAGTACTTC	CASSETGTFLYEQYF
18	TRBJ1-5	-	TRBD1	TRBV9	TGTGCCAGCAGCGCCGGGACAGGGGGCTGCGTCAGCAATCAGCCCCAGCATTTT	CASSAGTGGCVSNQPQHF
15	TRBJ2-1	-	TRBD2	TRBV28	TGTGCCAGCAGTCCATCGGGGGGGCTATTCAATGAGCAGTTCTTC	CASSPSGGLFNEQFF
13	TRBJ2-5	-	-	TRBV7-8	TGTGCCAGCAGCCTAGAGGGGTGGGAGACCCAGTACTTC	CASSLEGWETQYF
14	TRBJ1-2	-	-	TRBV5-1	TGCGCCAGCAGCACGGGGTTCCCAGACTATGGCTACACCTTC	CASSTGFPDYGYTF
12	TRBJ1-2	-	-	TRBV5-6	TGTGCCAGCGGTGCCCAGAACTATGGCTACACCTTC	CASGAQNYGYTF
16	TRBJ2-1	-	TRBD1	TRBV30	TGTGCCTGGAGTGTACGGGGACAGGGGGCCTACAATGAGCAGTTCTTC	CAWSVRGQGAYNEQFF
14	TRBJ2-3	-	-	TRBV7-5	TGTGCCAGAAGTTGCGGGGGCCGCACAGATACGCAGTATTTT	CARSCGGRTDTQYF
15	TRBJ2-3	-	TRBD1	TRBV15	TGTGCCACCAGCAAATCCGGGACAGAGACAGATACGCAGTATTTT	CATSKSGTETDTQYF
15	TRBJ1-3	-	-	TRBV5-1	TGCGCCAGCAGCCCTGGAGACTTAGTGGGTAACACCATATATTTT	CASSPGDLVGNTIYF
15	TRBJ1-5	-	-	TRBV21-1	TGTGCCAGATGGAACAGGGCCAGGGCCAATCAGCCCCAGCATTTT	CARWNRARANQPQHF
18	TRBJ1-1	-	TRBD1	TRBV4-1	TGCGCCAGCAGCCAAGGCTCAGGGGGGAAGGTCCTTGGGTCTGAAGCTTTCTTT	CASSQGSGGKVLGSEAFF
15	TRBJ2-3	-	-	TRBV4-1	TGCGCCAGCAGCCAAGTCGGGCGCGCGGGAGATACGCAGTATTTT	CASSQVGRAGDTQYF
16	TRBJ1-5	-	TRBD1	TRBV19	TGTGCCAGTTCAGACAGGGGGCTTTATAGCAATCAGCCCCAGCATTTT	CASSDRGLYSNQPQHF